The rows below give T cell receptor beta chains drawn from one sample of a study of T cell repertoires in cytomegalovirus infection. TCRdb used MiXCR to reprocess the reads, holding one entry per CDR3 protein. The repertoire holds roughly 150,000 distinct CDR3 sequences, with approximately 17% as singletons. Sequences were obtained from CD8+ T cells from PBMCs. The source is a human donor in good health (CMV status not recorded). Some clones in this sample may be carry-over from other donors' samples. The CDR3 runs from the conserved cysteine through the conserved F or W. Fields, in order: V gene, D gene, J gene, clone size, CDR3 DNA, CDR3 protein. D genes are given only for firm matches. The size field is filled for only some rows; it gives once, few, many or a size class.

TRBV5-1,TRBD1,TRBJ2-7,-,TGCGCCAGCTACCGGGACAGGGTCGCCGAGCAGTACTTC,CASYRDRVAEQYF
TRBV10-3,-,TRBJ1-1,-,TGTGCCATCAGGACAACGAACACTGAAGCTTTCTTT,CAIRTTNTEAFF
TRBV20-1,-,TRBJ2-1,-,TGCAGTGCTAGAGAATTCGGTTCTACCTACAATGAGCAGTTCTTC,CSAREFGSTYNEQFF
TRBV7-9,TRBD2,TRBJ2-3,-,TGTGCCAGCAGCCCCCCCAGCGGGAGTACAGATACGCAGTATTTT,CASSPPSGSTDTQYF
TRBV29-1,-,TRBJ2-7,-,TGCAGCGTGGAGGGGATAAGCGATACCTACGAGCAGTACTTC,CSVEGISDTYEQYF
TRBV7-2,-,TRBJ2-7,-,TGTGCCAGCACCGCATCCTACGAGCAGTACTTC,CASTASYEQYF
TRBV28,TRBD2,TRBJ2-1,few,TGTGCCAGCATCTCCTTAGCTAGCGGGAGCTCCTACAATGAGCAGTTCTTC,CASISLASGSSYNEQFF
TRBV7-2,TRBD1,TRBJ1-2,few,TGTGCCAGCAGCTTGGCTAGGGACAGCCACTATGGCTACACCTTC,CASSLARDSHYGYTF
TRBV7-8,-,TRBJ1-5,few,TGTGCCAGCAGCTTAGCAGTATCCAGCAATCAGCCCCAGCATTTT,CASSLAVSSNQPQHF
TRBV14,TRBD1,TRBJ2-1,-,TGTGCCAGCAGCCGACCTAGGGGACAGGGTACCAACAATGAGCAGTTCTTC,CASSRPRGQGTNNEQFF
TRBV29-1,TRBD2,TRBJ2-1,-,TGCAGCGCCGGGAGCCTAGCGGTGTACAATGAGCAGTTCTTC,CSAGSLAVYNEQFF
TRBV7-8,TRBD1,TRBJ2-3,few,TGTGCCAGCAGCTCGGGACAGGGTGCAGATACGCAGTATTTT,CASSSGQGADTQYF
TRBV7-8,-,TRBJ1-1,many,TGTGCCAGCAGCTTAGGAGGGGGAAACACTGAAGCTTTCTTT,CASSLGGGNTEAFF
TRBV6-2/TRBV6-3,-,TRBJ2-1,many,TGTGCCAGCAGTGTCCGGGACTCCATTTACAATGAGCAGTTCTTC,CASSVRDSIYNEQFF
TRBV28,TRBD1,TRBJ1-2,-,TGTGCCAGCAGCCCGACAGGGGGATATGGCTACACCTTC,CASSPTGGYGYTF
TRBV28,-,TRBJ2-5,few,TGTGCCAGCAGTTTATTTTCAGGGGAAGAGACCCAGTACTTC,CASSLFSGEETQYF
TRBV7-3,-,TRBJ2-1,-,TGTGCCAGCAGACCTGGGCTCGAGCAGTTCTTC,CASRPGLEQFF
TRBV6-2/TRBV6-3,-,TRBJ1-5,-,TGTGCCAGCAGTTACTCGAAGGGACTACAGGGCGATCAGCCCCAGCATTTT,CASSYSKGLQGDQPQHF
TRBV28,-,TRBJ1-5,-,TGTGCCAGCAGGGACGAGGGCAATCAGCCCCAGCATTTT,CASRDEGNQPQHF
TRBV2,-,TRBJ1-5,-,TGTGCCAGCAGTCAGGGAGGTGGCAATCAGCCCCAGCATTTT,CASSQGGGNQPQHF
TRBV14,-,TRBJ1-1,-,TGTGCCAGCAGCCAAGTTAAGGGTGCGAACACTGAAGCTTTCTTT,CASSQVKGANTEAFF
TRBV6-2/TRBV6-3,TRBD2,TRBJ2-1,-,TGTGCCAGCAGACCTCCCCTAGCGGGAGACGGCAATGAGCAGTTCTTC,CASRPPLAGDGNEQFF
TRBV7-8,TRBD1,TRBJ1-5,-,TGTGCCAGCAGCTTAGTGGGACGACAGGGAGGTCAGCCCCAGCATTTT,CASSLVGRQGGQPQHF
TRBV12-3/TRBV12-4,TRBD2,TRBJ2-1,-,TGTGCCAGCACCCTTGTAGCGGGAGGGATTAGCTCCTACAATGAGCAGTTCTTC,CASTLVAGGISSYNEQFF
TRBV12-3/TRBV12-4,-,TRBJ2-2,few,TGTGCCAGCAGTCCCCACGACGCGAACACCGGGGAGCTGTTTTTT,CASSPHDANTGELFF
TRBV19,-,TRBJ1-1,-,TGTGCCAGTAGTATGGGCCCCAGCACTGAAGCTTTCTTT,CASSMGPSTEAFF
TRBV6-2/TRBV6-3,TRBD2,TRBJ2-1,-,TGTGCCAGCAGTTACTCGGGACTAGATAATGAGCAGTTCTTC,CASSYSGLDNEQFF
TRBV28,-,TRBJ2-7,-,TGTGCCAGCAGTTTGGCGGGCCCCCTCTCCTACGAGCAGTACTTC,CASSLAGPLSYEQYF
TRBV5-1,TRBD2,TRBJ2-1,few,TGCGCCAGCAGCTTGACTAGCGGGGGGAGCTACAATGAGCAGTTCTTC,CASSLTSGGSYNEQFF
TRBV12-5,-,TRBJ2-1,few,TGTGCTAGTGGTTTACGCACAGGGGAGGATGAGCAGTTCTTC,CASGLRTGEDEQFF
TRBV6-6,TRBD2,TRBJ2-4,-,TGTGCCAGCAGTTACTTAGCGGGGGGCGGAGAAAACATTCAGTACTTC,CASSYLAGGGENIQYF
TRBV12-3/TRBV12-4,-,TRBJ2-1,many,TGTGCCAGCAGTTTATTGCTAGGAGGCAATGAGCAGTTCTTC,CASSLLLGGNEQFF
TRBV7-8,TRBD1,TRBJ2-5,few,TGTGCCAGCAGCAGCACAGGGGGCAGGGTAGAGACCCAGTACTTC,CASSSTGGRVETQYF
TRBV20-1,-,TRBJ1-2,-,TGCAGTGCTAGAGGTGAAAACTCTGGCTACACCTTC,CSARGENSGYTF
TRBV15,-,TRBJ2-5,-,TGTGCCACCAGCAGAGAAAAGATAAGAGAAAGTCAAGAGACCCAGTACTTC,CATSREKIRESQETQYF
TRBV11-2,-,TRBJ2-3,many,TGTGCCAGCAGGCGTAGCGGAGGCGGCACAGATACGCAGTATTTT,CASRRSGGGTDTQYF
TRBV9,-,TRBJ2-3,few,TGTGCCAGCAGCGTATCTAGTCTAAGCACAGATACGCAGTATTTT,CASSVSSLSTDTQYF
TRBV29-1,TRBD2,TRBJ2-3,few,TGCAGCATCCGCGGGAGGGCCACCTCCACAGATACGCAGTATTTT,CSIRGRATSTDTQYF
TRBV2,-,TRBJ2-2,-,TGTGCCAGCGGTCTTGGTTTTCGGGAGCTGTTTTTT,CASGLGFRELFF
TRBV6-6,TRBD2,TRBJ2-3,-,TGTGCCAGCAGTTACGGAGGTAGCGGGGCTAGCACAGATACGCAGTATTTT,CASSYGGSGASTDTQYF
TRBV9,-,TRBJ2-1,-,TGTGCCAGCAGCGTAGTGGCTAGGGGTGACAATGAGCAGTTCTTC,CASSVVARGDNEQFF
TRBV6-1,-,TRBJ1-5,few,TGTGCCAGCACCGGGTACGAAGGTAGCAATCAGCCCCAGCATTTT,CASTGYEGSNQPQHF
TRBV28,-,TRBJ2-1,-,TGTGCCAGCAGTTTATCCCTTTATGCCTACAATGAGCAGTTCTTC,CASSLSLYAYNEQFF
TRBV28,-,TRBJ2-1,-,TGTGCCAGCAAAGGGGTTCTTGAGCAGTTCTTC,CASKGVLEQFF
TRBV12-3/TRBV12-4,-,TRBJ1-3,few,TGTGCCAGCAGTTTGAATCCTCGAGGCTCTGGAAACACCATATATTTT,CASSLNPRGSGNTIYF
TRBV6-6,-,TRBJ2-7,-,TGTGCCAGCAGTGCACACTTGTCCCTGGGATACGAGCAGTACTTC,CASSAHLSLGYEQYF
TRBV28,-,TRBJ1-6,-,TGTGCCAGCAGTTTACCCCAGGGTTCCTTAGGGTCACCCCTCCACTTT,CASSLPQGSLGSPLHF